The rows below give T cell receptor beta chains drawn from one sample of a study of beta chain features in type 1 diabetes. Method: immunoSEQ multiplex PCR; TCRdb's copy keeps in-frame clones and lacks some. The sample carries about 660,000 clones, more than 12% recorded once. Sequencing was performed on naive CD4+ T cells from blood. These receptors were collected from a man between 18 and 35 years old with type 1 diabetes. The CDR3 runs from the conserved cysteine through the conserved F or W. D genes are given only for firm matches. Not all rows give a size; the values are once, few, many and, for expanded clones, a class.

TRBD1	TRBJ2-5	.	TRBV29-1	CSVEYGTGRRETQYF	TGCAGCGTTGAATACGGGACAGGGAGGCGAGAGACCCAGTACTTC
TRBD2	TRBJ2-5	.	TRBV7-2	CASSRSSGGVQETQYF	TGTGCCAGCAGCCGGTCTAGCGGGGGAGTACAAGAGACCCAGTACTTC
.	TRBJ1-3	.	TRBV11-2	CASSLEGFSGNTIYF	TGTGCCAGCAGCTTAGAAGGTTTTTCTGGAAACACCATATATTTT
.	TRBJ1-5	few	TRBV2	CASRGGGGSQPQHF	TGTGCCAGCAGGGGCGGTGGTGGGAGTCAGCCCCAGCATTTT
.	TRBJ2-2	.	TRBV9	CASSGNTGELFF	TGTGCCAGCAGCGGCAACACCGGGGAGCTGTTTTTT
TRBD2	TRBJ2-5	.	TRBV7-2	CASSLSEGGVQETQYF	TGTGCCAGCAGCTTATCGGAGGGAGGGGTCCAAGAGACCCAGTACTTC
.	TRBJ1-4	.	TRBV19	CASRLTGGYEKLFF	TGTGCCAGTAGGTTGACAGGTGGATATGAAAAACTGTTTTTT
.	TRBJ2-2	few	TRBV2	CASSPTGELFF	TGTGCCAGCAGTCCCACCGGGGAGCTGTTTTTT
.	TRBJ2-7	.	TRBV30	CASKTGTEQYF	TGTGCCTCTAAAACAGGGACCGAGCAGTACTTC
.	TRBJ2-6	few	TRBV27	CASRTYSGANVLTF	TGTGCCAGCAGGACCTACTCTGGGGCCAACGTCCTGACTTTC
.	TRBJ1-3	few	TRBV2	CASREDSGRGTIYF	TGTGCCAGCAGGGAGGACAGCGGACGTGGCACCATATATTTT
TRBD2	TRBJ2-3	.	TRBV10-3	CAIKAGGSTDTQYF	TGTGCCATCAAGGCGGGGGGAAGCACAGATACGCAGTATTTT
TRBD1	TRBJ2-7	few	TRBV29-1	CSAAALLGTGGHEQYF	TGCAGCGCGGCCGCCCTTCTTGGGACAGGGGGTCACGAGCAGTACTTC
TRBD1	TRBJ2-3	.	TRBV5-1	CASSVQGVGDTQYF	TGCGCCAGCAGCGTCCAGGGGGTTGGAGATACGCAGTATTTT
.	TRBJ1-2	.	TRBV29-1	CSVGDGNSYGYTF	TGCAGCGTTGGGGACGGAAACTCCTATGGCTACACCTTC
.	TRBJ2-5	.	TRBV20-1	CSAPRPETQYF	TGCAGTGCTCCAAGACCCGAGACCCAGTACTTC
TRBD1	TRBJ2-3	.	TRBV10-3	CAISAGTGVLSTDTQYF	TGTGCCATCAGTGCTGGGACAGGCGTCCTAAGCACAGATACGCAGTATTTT
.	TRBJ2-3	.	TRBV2	CASRNRSSSTDTQYF	TGTGCCAGCAGGAACAGGTCCTCTAGCACAGATACGCAGTATTTT